Listed here is a single T cell receptor beta chain. TCRdb reprocessed the 5' RACE reads via MiXCR and lists one record per CDR3 protein. This sample has tens of thousands of distinct CDR3 sequences, with roughly an eighth found just once. The data stem from a study of neurological immune-mediated disorders. The CDR3 contains 13 residues. Germline-derived CDR1 and CDR2 are MNHNS and SASEGT. V shed 6 bases and J shed 3 bases, with 8 bases lying between them. The chain links TRBV6-1 to TRBJ2-2, with D perhaps TRBD1 (5 bases). Sample: PBMCs. The TCR was taken from a woman in her sixties with HTLV-1-associated myelopathy (HAM/TSP). The CDR3 nucleotides are TGTGCCAGCAGGGGCAGGGACACCGGGGAGCTGTTTTTT. The encoded protein is CASRGRDTGELFF.